These 13 T cell receptor beta chains were sequenced from one sample in a study of glioma-infiltrating T cells after dendritic cell vaccination. TCRdb's copy holds only in-frame clones and misses some; the assay was immunoSEQ multiplex PCR. The top ten clones hold 2.5% to 3% of a sample with some 87,000 clones, more than 75% of them seen once. The sequences come from blood, collected before dendritic cell vaccination. The source is a human donor with glioblastoma.

As for this clone: The same CDR3 also results from other DNA sequences found in this sample. The chain links TRBV5-1 to TRBJ2-1; TRBD2 matches at 8 bases. CDR1 SGHRS and CDR2 YFSETQ come from the germline V gene. The CDR3 loop spans 15 amino acids. V was pared by 5 bases and J by 0 bases, with 4 bases of the junction left unmatched. The CDR3 reads CASSSSGSSYNEQFF. The CDR3 DNA reads TGCGCCAGCAGTAGCAGCGGGAGCTCCTACAATGAGCAGTTCTTC.

The J gene is TRBJ2-7, the V gene TRBV5-6; 8 nucleotides line up with TRBD2. V gave up 1 base and J gave up 0 bases; unmatched junction bases: 3. The CDR3 is made up of 15 amino acids. CDR1 and CDR2 from the germline V gene are SGHDT and YYEEEE. CDR3 DNA sequence: TGTGCCAGCAGCTTGAGTAGCGGGAACTCCTACGAGCAGTACTTC. Residues: CASSLSSGNSYEQYF.

The chain uses TRBV2 and TRBJ2-1; 9 nucleotides line up with TRBD2. The CDR3 covers 13 residues. Germline loops: CDR1 SNHLY, CDR2 FYNNEI. The J segment lost 9 bases and the V segment lost 11 bases, leaving 11 bases of the junction unmatched. CDR3 sequence reads: CAGQRLADSEQFF. CDR3 coding DNA: TGTGCCGGGCAAAGACTAGCGGATTCTGAGCAGTTCTTC.

This chain connects TRBV15 to TRBJ2-5; 11 nucleotides align to TRBD2. Near its end, the DNA agrees better with TRBJ2-7, so the J call may be wrong. CDR1 and CDR2 from the germline V gene are LNHNV and YYDKDF (reference sequence). This CDR3 comprises 19 residues. The CDR3 region has the DNA TGTGCCACCAGCCCTGCCCGTGGACTAGCGGGTTCCAGCTCCTACGAGCAGTACTTC. Protein: CATSPARGLAGSSSYEQYF.

This chain's CDR3 is CASSFLSGANVLTF. Here the CDR3 DNA reads TGTGCCAGCAGCTTTCTTAGTGGGGCCAACGTCCTGACTTTC. This sequence joins TRBV7-9 and TRBJ2-6; no firm D call. V was shortened by 3 bases and J by 3 bases, with 6 bases between the two germline ends. Germline CDR1 and CDR2: SEHNR and FQNEAQ (reference sequence). The CDR3 is made up of 14 amino acids.

CDR3 loop: CASSFTGDYGYTF. CDR3 coding DNA: TGCGCCAGCAGCTTTACGGGAGACTATGGCTACACCTTC. The chain uses TRBV5-1 and TRBJ1-2; unclear D gene. Trimming left V 2 bases short and J 3 bases short, with 8 bases between. The CDR3 sequence is 13 residues long. Germline V gene data show CDR1 as SGHRS and CDR2 as YFSETQ.

This clone was seen once. The chain joins TRBV20-1 to TRBJ1-1, with no clear D. Germline V gives CDR1 DFQATT, CDR2 SNEGSKA (reference sequence). The V and J ends lost 2 bases and 10 bases respectively, with 11 bases between them. CDR3 length: 11 residues. CDR3 coding DNA: TGCAGTGCTAGAATGGCCCCTGGAGCTTTCTTT. Translated: CSARMAPGAFF.

V is TRBV11-2 and J is TRBJ2-5, with D possibly TRBD2 on 6 matching bases. V was shortened by 4 bases and J by 2 bases, with 11 bases between the two germline ends. Germline CDR1 and CDR2: SGHAT and FQNNGV. The CDR3 length is 14 residues. CDR3 in amino acids: CASSSKTRQETQYF. CDR3 nucleotide sequence: TGTGCCAGCAGCTCTAAGACTAGGCAAGAGACCCAGTACTTC.

The CDR3 bases are TGTGCCAGTAGTATCGCAGGGAGGCAAGAGACCCAGTACTTC. Its translation is CASSIAGRQETQYF. The rearrangement links TRBV19 to TRBJ2-5; D is perhaps TRBD2 (6 bases). The length of the CDR3 is 14 residues. The ends were cut back, 3 bases at V and 2 bases at J, with 10 bases in the middle. The germline V gene has CDR1 LNHDA and CDR2 SQIVND (reference sequence).

This chain uses TRBV6-5 with TRBJ1-2; D call uncertain. CDR1 and CDR2 (germline): MNHEY, SVGAGI. The V and J ends lost 5 bases and 3 bases respectively, with 7 bases between them. This CDR3 spans 12 amino acids. The CDR3 coding sequence is TGTGCCAGCAGTCCGGGGTACTATGGCTACACCTTC. It translates to CASSPGYYGYTF.

The chain couples TRBV11-2 to TRBJ1-1; no clear D gene. The length of the CDR3 is 11 residues. Looked up from germline, CDR1 is SGHAT and CDR2 is FQNNGV. CDR3 coding DNA: TGTGCTACAAGTTTGAACACTGAAGCTTTCTTT. This sequence encodes CATSLNTEAFF.

The chain couples TRBV5-1 to TRBJ2-5; weak D call: TRBD2 (5 bases). Trimming took 0 bases from V and 5 from J, leaving 11 bases between them. The CDR3 has 14 amino acids. Germline V CDR1 and CDR2: SGHRS, YFSETQ. DNA for the CDR3: TGCGCCAGCAGCTTGGGATTCGGGGAGGAGACCCAGTACTTC. Its protein is CASSLGFGEETQYF.

The CDR3 loop reads CASSSSGPRVFEQYF. In DNA form, the CDR3 reads TGTGCCAGCAGCTCCTCCGGTCCACGCGTTTTCGAGCAGTACTTC. This chain links TRBV13 with TRBJ2-5; D not certain. The assigned J gene may be wrong: the sequence end matches TRBJ2-7 better. Germline CDR1 PRHDT, CDR2 FYEKMQ (reference sequence). This CDR3 is 15 amino acids long.